The rows below give T cell receptor beta chains drawn from one sample of a study of T cells in Graves' hyperthyroidism and ophthalmopathy. MiXCR was run by TCRdb on the multiplex PCR reads, yielding one entry per CDR3 protein. The data hold approximately 570,000 distinct CDR3 sequences, with 15% to 20% observed a single time. The sequenced sample was blood. The receptors derive from a man aged 35 to 55 with Graves' ophthalmopathy. The CDR3 runs from the conserved cysteine through the conserved F or W. Each record gives: J gene, V gene, D gene, clone size, CDR3 protein, CDR3 DNA. D genes are given only for firm matches. Size is omitted from some rows. Given values are once, few, many or a class for expanded clones.

TRBJ1-5 | TRBV15 | TRBD1 | NA | CATSREGQKDQPQHF | TGTGCCACCAGCAGGGAGGGACAGAAGGATCAGCCCCAGCATTTT
TRBJ1-1 | TRBV18 | NA | few | CASSPLDPGAGTEAFF | TGTGCCAGCTCACCATTAGATCCAGGGGCCGGCACTGAAGCTTTCTTT
TRBJ1-5 | TRBV19 | NA | NA | CASRWGTSNQPQHF | TGTGCCAGTAGATGGGGGACCTCCAATCAGCCCCAGCATTTT
TRBJ2-1 | TRBV20-1 | TRBD2 | NA | CSARGRRESSYNEQFF | TGCAGTGCTAGGGGGAGGCGGGAGAGCTCCTACAATGAGCAGTTCTTC
TRBJ2-5 | TRBV20-1 | TRBD1 | many | CSVLPRDSEETQYF | TGCAGTGTCCTACCCCGGGACAGCGAAGAGACCCAGTACTTC
TRBJ2-3 | TRBV28 | TRBD2 | many | CASSLTSGRRRDTQYF | TGTGCCAGCAGTTTAACTAGCGGGAGGAGGAGGGATACGCAGTATTTT
TRBJ1-1 | TRBV7-8 | NA | many | CASSLFAEMNTEAFF | TGTGCCAGCAGCTTATTCGCCGAAATGAACACTGAAGCTTTCTTT
TRBJ2-7 | TRBV7-8 | TRBD2 | few | CASSSTWTSGTYEQYF | TGTGCCAGCAGCTCCACCTGGACTAGCGGTACCTACGAGCAGTACTTC
TRBJ2-7 | TRBV28 | NA | NA | CASSSPGGVYHEQYF | TGTGCCAGCAGTTCGCCCGGAGGGGTCTACCACGAGCAGTACTTC
TRBJ1-2 | TRBV6-1 | TRBD1 | NA | CASSTPRDRGTGYTF | TGTGCCAGCAGCACCCCCCGGGACAGGGGGACCGGCTACACCTTC
TRBJ1-5 | TRBV12-3/TRBV12-4 | NA | many | CASSLGPSNSNQPQHF | TGTGCCAGCAGTTTAGGACCGAGTAATAGCAATCAGCCCCAGCATTTT
TRBJ2-2 | TRBV29-1 | NA | many | CSVSDRAPAGTGELFF | TGCAGCGTCTCCGACCGGGCCCCCGCAGGCACCGGGGAGCTGTTTTTT
TRBJ2-3 | TRBV3-1 | NA | NA | CASSPSMGVDTQYF | TGTGCCAGCAGCCCTTCTATGGGGGTGGATACGCAGTATTTT
TRBJ2-7 | TRBV12-5 | NA | NA | CASGSTGGYEQYF | TGTGCTAGTGGTTCGACCGGGGGCTACGAGCAGTACTTC
TRBJ1-1 | TRBV20-1 | NA | few | CSASKPTDRSEAFF | TGCAGTGCCTCAAAACCCACGGATAGGTCTGAAGCTTTCTTT
TRBJ2-3 | TRBV6-1 | NA | NA | CALKGRGRGDTQYF | TGTGCCCTAAAGGGAAGGGGTCGCGGGGATACGCAGTATTTT
TRBJ2-3 | TRBV2 | TRBD1 | NA | CASRGGQVSDTQYF | TGTGCCAGCAGGGGGGGACAGGTCTCAGATACGCAGTATTTT
TRBJ2-1 | TRBV20-1 | TRBD2 | NA | CSAGTSGSYNEQFF | TGCAGTGCCGGGACTAGCGGGTCCTACAATGAGCAGTTCTTC
TRBJ2-7 | TRBV20-1 | TRBD2 | few | CSARGGLAGVYEQYF | TGCAGTGCTAGGGGGGGTCTAGCGGGGGTCTACGAGCAGTACTTC
TRBJ2-7 | TRBV20-1 | TRBD1 | few | CSARDLGWTGYEQYF | TGCAGTGCTAGAGATCTCGGCTGGACAGGCTACGAGCAGTACTTC
TRBJ2-2 | TRBV2 | NA | NA | CASSQGNGELFF | TGTGCCAGCAGTCAGGGGAACGGGGAGCTGTTTTTT
TRBJ2-1 | TRBV11-2 | TRBD2 | NA | CASSLVRTTGGNEQFF | TGTGCCAGCAGCTTAGTTCGGACAACCGGGGGGAATGAGCAGTTCTTC
TRBJ2-7 | TRBV28 | TRBD1 | many | CASSYRQGYSYEQYF | TGTGCCAGCAGTTATCGACAGGGGTACTCCTACGAGCAGTACTTC
TRBJ1-1 | TRBV5-4 | TRBD1 | few | CASSIDRGNLNTEAFF | TGTGCCAGCAGCATCGACAGGGGGAACTTGAACACTGAAGCTTTCTTT